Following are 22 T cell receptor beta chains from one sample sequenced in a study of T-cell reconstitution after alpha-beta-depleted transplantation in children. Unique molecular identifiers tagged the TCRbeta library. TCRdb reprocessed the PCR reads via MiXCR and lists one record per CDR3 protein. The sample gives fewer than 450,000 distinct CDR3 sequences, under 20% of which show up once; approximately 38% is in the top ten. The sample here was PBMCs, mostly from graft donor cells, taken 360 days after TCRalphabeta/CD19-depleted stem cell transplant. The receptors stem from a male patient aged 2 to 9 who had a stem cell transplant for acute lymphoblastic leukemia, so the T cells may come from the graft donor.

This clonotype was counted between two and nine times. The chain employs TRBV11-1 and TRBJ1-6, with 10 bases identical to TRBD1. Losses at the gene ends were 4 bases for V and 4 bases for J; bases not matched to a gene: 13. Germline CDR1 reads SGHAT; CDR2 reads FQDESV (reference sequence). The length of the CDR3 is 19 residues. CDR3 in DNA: TGTGCCAGCAGCTCCTATTTTATAACGGGACAGGGGTATAATTCACCCCTCCACTTT. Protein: CASSSYFITGQGYNSPLHF.

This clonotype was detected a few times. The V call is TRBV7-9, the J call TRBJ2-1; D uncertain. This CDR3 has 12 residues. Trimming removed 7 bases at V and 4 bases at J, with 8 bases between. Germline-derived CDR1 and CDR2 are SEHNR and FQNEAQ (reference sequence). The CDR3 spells CASTVAYNEQFF. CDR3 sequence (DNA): TGTGCCAGCACGGTCGCATACAATGAGCAGTTCTTC.

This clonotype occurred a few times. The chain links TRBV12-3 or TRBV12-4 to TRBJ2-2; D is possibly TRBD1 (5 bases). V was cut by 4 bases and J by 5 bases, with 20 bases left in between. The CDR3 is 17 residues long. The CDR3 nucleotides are TGTGCCAGCAGTTCCCCGAGTGGTTGGGGCCTTACCGGGGAGCTGTTTTTT. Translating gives CASSSPSGWGLTGELFF.

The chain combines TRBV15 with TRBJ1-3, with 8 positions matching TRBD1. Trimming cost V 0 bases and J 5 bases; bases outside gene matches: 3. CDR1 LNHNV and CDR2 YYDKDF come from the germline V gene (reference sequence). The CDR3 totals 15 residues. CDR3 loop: CATSREGTGRNTIYF. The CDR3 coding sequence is TGTGCCACCAGCAGAGAAGGGACAGGCAGAAACACCATATATTTT.

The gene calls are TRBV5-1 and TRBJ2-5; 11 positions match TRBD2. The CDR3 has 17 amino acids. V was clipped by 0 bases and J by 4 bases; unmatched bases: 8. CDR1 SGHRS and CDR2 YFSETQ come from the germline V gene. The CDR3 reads CASSLGVLAGGAETQYF. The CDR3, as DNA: TGCGCCAGCAGCTTGGGGGTTCTAGCGGGAGGAGCAGAGACCCAGTACTTC. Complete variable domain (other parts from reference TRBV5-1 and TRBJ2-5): KAGVTQTPRYLIKTRGQQVTLSCSPISGHRSVSWYQQTPGQGLQFLFEYFSETQRNKGNFPGRFSGRQFSNSRSEMNVSTLELGDSALYLCASSLGVLAGGAETQYFGPGTRLLVL.

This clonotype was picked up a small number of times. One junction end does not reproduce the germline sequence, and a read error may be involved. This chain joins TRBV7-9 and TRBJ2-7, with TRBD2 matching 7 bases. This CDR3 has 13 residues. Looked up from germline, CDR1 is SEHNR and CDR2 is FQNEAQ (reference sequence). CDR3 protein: CAGSPGLPYEQYF. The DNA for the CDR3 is TGTGCCGGCAGCCCGGGACTACCCTACGAGCAGTACTTC.

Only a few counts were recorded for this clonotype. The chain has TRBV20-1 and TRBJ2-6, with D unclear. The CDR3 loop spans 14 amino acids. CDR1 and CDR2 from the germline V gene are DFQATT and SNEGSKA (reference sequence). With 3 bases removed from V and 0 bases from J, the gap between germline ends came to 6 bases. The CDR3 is CSARISSGANVLTF. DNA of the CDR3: TGCAGTGCTAGGATAAGCTCTGGGGCCAACGTCCTGACTTTC.

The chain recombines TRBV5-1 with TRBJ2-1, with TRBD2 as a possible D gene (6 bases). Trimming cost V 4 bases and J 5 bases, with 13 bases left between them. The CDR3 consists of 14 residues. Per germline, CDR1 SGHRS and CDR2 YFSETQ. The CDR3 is CASSRSRDHNEQFF. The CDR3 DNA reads TGCGCCAGCAGCCGCTCGCGGGACCACAATGAGCAGTTCTTC.

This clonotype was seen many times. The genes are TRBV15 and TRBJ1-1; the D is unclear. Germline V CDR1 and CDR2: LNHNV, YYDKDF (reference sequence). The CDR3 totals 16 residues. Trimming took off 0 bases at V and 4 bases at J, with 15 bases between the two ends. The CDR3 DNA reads TGTGCCACCAGCAGAGATTTGGTCAGTACTGTCACTGAAGCTTTCTTT. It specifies CATSRDLVSTVTEAFF.

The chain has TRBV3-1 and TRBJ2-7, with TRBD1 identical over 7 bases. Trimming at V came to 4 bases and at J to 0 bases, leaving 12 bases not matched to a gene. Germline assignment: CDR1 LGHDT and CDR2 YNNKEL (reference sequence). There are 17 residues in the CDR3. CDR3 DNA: TGTGCCAGCAGCCGAGCGTATCGGACAGGTTCCTCCTACGAGCAGTACTTC. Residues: CASSRAYRTGSSYEQYF.

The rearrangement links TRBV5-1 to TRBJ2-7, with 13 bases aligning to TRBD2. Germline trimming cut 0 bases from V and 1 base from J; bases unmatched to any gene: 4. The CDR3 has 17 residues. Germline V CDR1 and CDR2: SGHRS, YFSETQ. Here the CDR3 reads CASSLGTSGRVSYEQYF. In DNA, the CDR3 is TGCGCCAGCAGCTTGGGGACTAGCGGGAGAGTATCCTACGAGCAGTACTTC.

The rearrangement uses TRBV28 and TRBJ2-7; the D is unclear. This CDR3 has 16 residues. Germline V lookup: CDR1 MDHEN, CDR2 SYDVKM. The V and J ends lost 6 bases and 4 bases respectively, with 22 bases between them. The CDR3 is CASSLNGPSLLYEQYF. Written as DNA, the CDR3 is TGTGCCAGCAGCTTAAACGGACCGAGCCTCCTTTACGAGCAGTACTTC.

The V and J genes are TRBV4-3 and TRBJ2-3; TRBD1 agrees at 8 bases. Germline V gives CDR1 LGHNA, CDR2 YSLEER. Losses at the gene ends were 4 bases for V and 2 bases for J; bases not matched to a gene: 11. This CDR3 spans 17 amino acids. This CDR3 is CASSPTGQGALTDTQYF. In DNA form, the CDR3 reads TGCGCCAGCAGCCCCACAGGGCAGGGGGCTCTCACAGATACGCAGTATTTT.

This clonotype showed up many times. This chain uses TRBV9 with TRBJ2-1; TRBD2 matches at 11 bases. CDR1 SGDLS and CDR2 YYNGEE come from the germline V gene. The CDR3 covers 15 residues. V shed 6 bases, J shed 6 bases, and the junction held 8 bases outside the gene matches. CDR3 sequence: CASNPTSGSTNEQFF. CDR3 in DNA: TGTGCCAGCAACCCTACTAGCGGGAGTACCAATGAGCAGTTCTTC. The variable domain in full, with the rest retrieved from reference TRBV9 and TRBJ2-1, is DSGVTQTPKHLITATGQRVTLRCSPRSGDLSVYWYQQSLDQGLQFLIQYYNGEERAKGNILERFSAQQFPDLHSELNLSSLELGDSALYFCASNPTSGSTNEQFFGPGTRLTVL.

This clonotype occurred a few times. CDR3 bases: TGTGCCAGCAGTTCCATTTCGGTCCGGGACACAGCTAATGAAAAACTGTTTTTT. This codes for CASSSISVRDTANEKLFF. The rearrangement uses TRBV28 and TRBJ1-4, with a weak D call TRBD1 (6 bases). Trimming took 4 bases from V and 3 from J, leaving 21 bases between them. The CDR3 spans 18 residues. Germline CDR1 reads MDHEN; CDR2 reads SYDVKM.

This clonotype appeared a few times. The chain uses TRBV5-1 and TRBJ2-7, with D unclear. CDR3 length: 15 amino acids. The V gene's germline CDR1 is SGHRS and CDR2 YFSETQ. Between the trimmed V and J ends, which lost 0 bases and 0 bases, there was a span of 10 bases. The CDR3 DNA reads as TGCGCCAGCAGCTTGGAGACACCCCGCTCCTACGAGCAGTACTTC. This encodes CASSLETPRSYEQYF.

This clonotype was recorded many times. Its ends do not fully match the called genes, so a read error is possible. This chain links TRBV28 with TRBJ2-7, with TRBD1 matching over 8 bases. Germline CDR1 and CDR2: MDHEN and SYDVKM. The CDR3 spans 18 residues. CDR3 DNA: TGTGCCAGCAGTTTATGGGGAATCCGGGACAGGCTAACCTACGAGCAGTATTTC. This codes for CASSLWGIRDRLTYEQYF.

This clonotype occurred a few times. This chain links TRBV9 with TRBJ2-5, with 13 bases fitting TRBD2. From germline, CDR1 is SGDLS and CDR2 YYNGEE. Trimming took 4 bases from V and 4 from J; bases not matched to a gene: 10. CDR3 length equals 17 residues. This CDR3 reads CASSPHGLAGEGETQYF. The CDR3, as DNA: TGTGCCAGCAGCCCACACGGACTAGCGGGAGAGGGAGAGACCCAGTACTTC.

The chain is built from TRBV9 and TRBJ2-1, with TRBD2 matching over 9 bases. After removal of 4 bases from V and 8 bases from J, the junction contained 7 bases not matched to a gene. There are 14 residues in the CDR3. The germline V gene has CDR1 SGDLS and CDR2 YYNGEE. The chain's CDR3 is CASSPRLADHEQFF. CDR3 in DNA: TGTGCCAGCAGCCCCCGACTAGCGGACCATGAGCAGTTCTTC. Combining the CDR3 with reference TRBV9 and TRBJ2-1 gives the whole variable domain DSGVTQTPKHLITATGQRVTLRCSPRSGDLSVYWYQQSLDQGLQFLIQYYNGEERAKGNILERFSAQQFPDLHSELNLSSLELGDSALYFCASSPRLADHEQFFGPGTRLTVL.

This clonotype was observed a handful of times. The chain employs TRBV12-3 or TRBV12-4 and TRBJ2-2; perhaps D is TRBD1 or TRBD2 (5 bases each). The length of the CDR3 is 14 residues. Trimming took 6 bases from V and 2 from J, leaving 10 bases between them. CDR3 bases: TGTGCCAGCAGCCGGGACGTCAACACCGGGGAGCTGTTTTTT. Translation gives CASSRDVNTGELFF.

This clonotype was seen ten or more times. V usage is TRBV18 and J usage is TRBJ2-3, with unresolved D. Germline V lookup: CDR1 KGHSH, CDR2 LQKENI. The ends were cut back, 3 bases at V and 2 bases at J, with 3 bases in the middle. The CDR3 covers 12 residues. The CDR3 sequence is CASSPFTDTQYF. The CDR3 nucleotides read TGTGCCAGCTCACCCTTCACAGATACGCAGTATTTT.

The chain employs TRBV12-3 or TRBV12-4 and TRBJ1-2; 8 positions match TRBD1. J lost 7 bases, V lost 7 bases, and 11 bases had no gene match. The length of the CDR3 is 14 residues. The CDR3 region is CASKSAQGALGYTF. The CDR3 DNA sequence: TGTGCCAGCAAGTCTGCGCAGGGGGCTCTTGGCTACACCTTC.